These 6 T cell receptor beta chains originate from one sample sequenced in a study of T cell responses to AZD1222 COVID-19 vaccine. The method was immunoSEQ multiplex PCR; TCRdb's version includes in-frame clones alone and lacks a portion of them. The sample shows tens of thousands of clones, 75% to 95% of them seen only once. Source: peripheral blood, taken 28 days after the second dose of the MenACWY control vaccine. The origin of the receptors is an adult who received the MenACWY meningococcal vaccine as a control.

This CDR3 is CASSLGKGYHTEAFF. CDR3 bases: TGCGCCAGCAGCTTGGGGAAAGGATATCACACTGAAGCTTTCTTT. This chain links TRBV5-1 with TRBJ1-1; D call uncertain. Germline CDR1 reads SGHRS; CDR2 reads YFSETQ. This CDR3 spans 15 amino acids. V lost 0 bases and J lost 3, with 12 bases in between.

The V and J genes are TRBV27 and TRBJ1-5; maybe TRBD1 (5 bases). CDR1 is MNHEY, CDR2 SMNVEV, per germline (reference sequence). CDR3 length: 13 amino acids. V was clipped by 5 bases and J by 6 bases, with 11 bases between them. The CDR3 sequence: CASSPGPPQPQHF. CDR3 in DNA: TGTGCCAGCAGTCCGGGACCGCCTCAGCCCCAGCATTTT.

V usage is TRBV28 and J usage is TRBJ2-5; tentatively, D is TRBD1 (6 bases). Per the germline V gene, CDR1 is MDHEN and CDR2 is SYDVKM. The V end lost 6 bases, the J end lost 9 bases, and 20 bases lay between the germline ends. CDR3 size: 14 residues. CDR3 bases: TGTGCCAGCAGCATCACAGGGATCCAAAGGGCCCAGTACTTC. Translation gives CASSITGIQRAQYF.

This clone was seen a single time. V is TRBV29-1 and J is TRBJ1-2, with D possibly matching TRBD1 (5 bases). Germline assignment: CDR1 SQVTM and CDR2 ANQGSEA. Trimming left V 2 bases short and J 3 bases short, with 13 bases between. CDR3 length equals 14 residues. This CDR3 is CSVETQWGDYGYTF. As DNA, the CDR3 is TGCAGCGTTGAAACACAGTGGGGGGACTATGGCTACACCTTC. Full variable domain (rest looked up from reference TRBV29-1 and TRBJ1-2): SAVISQKPSRDICQRGTSLTIQCQVDSQVTMMFWYRQQPGQSLTLIATANQGSEATYESGFVIDKFPISRPNLTFSTLTVSNMSPEDSSIYLCSVETQWGDYGYTFGSGTRLTVV.

The rearrangement links TRBV4-3 to TRBJ2-1; D is possibly TRBD1 (6 bases). The CDR3 is made up of 14 amino acids. Trimming removed 1 base from V and 5 bases from J, with 9 bases in between. The germline V gene has CDR1 LGHNA and CDR2 YSLEER. The CDR3 region has the DNA TGCGCCAGCAGCCAAGTACGGACAGACAATGAGCAGTTCTTC. This translates into CASSQVRTDNEQFF.

The V gene is TRBV30, the J gene TRBJ2-2; D gene unclear. Germline loops: CDR1 GTSNPN, CDR2 SVGIG (reference sequence). V lost 5 bases, J lost 9 bases, and 13 bases lay in between. The CDR3 totals 12 residues. The DNA for the CDR3 is TGTGCCTGGGGGTCGGGTCGCCGGGAGCTGTTTTTT. Its translation is CAWGSGRRELFF.